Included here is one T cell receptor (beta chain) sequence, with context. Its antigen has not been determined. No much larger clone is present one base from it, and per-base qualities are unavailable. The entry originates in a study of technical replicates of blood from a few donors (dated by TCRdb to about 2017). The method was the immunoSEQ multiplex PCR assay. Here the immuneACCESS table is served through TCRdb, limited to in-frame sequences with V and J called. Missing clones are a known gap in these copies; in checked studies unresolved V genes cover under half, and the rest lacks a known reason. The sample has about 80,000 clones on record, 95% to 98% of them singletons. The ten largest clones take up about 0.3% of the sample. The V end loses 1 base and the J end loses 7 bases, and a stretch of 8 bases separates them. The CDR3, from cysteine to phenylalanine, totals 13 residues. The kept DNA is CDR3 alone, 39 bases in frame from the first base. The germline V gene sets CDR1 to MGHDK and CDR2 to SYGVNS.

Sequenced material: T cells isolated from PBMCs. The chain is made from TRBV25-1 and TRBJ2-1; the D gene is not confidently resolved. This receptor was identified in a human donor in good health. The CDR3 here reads CASSEFLGNEQFF. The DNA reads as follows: TGTGCCAGCAGTGAATTTCTAGGAAATGAGCAGTTCTTC.